Listed here is a single TCR beta chain. This clone has more than one count but fewer than ten. Its antigen remains undetermined. Per-nucleotide qualities are absent, and no much larger clonotype sits a single base away. Each donor gave one peripheral blood draw, approximately 0.11 L on average, collected into heparinised tubes. A BD FACSAria II was used to sort naive, central memory, regulatory and stem cell-like memory CD4+ T cells with a panel that included CD45RO, CCR7, CD25, CD127, CD95 and CD27. All sorted populations exceeded 98% purity. PBMCs were separated immediately by Lymphoprep density gradient centrifugation and were stained directly, without being cultured. So that batch effects would be minimized, each experiment stained and sorted samples in pairs, pairing one healthy donor with one patient. The sample belongs to a study of beta chain features in type 1 diabetes (dated by TCRdb to the late 2010s). Concerning the study at large: Mean age, gender distribution, total cell number and subset yield did not differ between patients and healthy donors. A total of 100 million to 140 million sorted cells were examined across all samples, and the number of cells per subset was strongly correlated with RNA yield. The study compared the TCRB repertoires of sorted circulating CD4+ T cell subsets in recently diagnosed type 1 diabetes patients with those in matched healthy donors. Regulatory and stem cell-like memory subsets were isolated from only 8 patients and roughly 8 healthy donors, whereas naive and central memory subsets came from all 30 or so donors. General study outcomes and caveats: PCR may preferentially amplify shorter templates, but because patient and control samples were amplified and corrected together, any resulting skew would affect both groups equally. Sequencing cDNA rather than genomic DNA could over-represent highly expressing activated cells, although activation and CD3 levels did not differ between groups. A moderate but significant shortening of TCRB CDR3 length was observed in type 1 diabetes patients in all four CD4+ subsets. Because the HLA sub-analyses included only small numbers of individuals, any influence of HLA type on TCRB rearrangement was left unresolved. At VDJ recombination sites, type 1 diabetes patients had fewer insertions and more deleted nucleotides, which implies abnormalities in thymic rearrangement. Naive, central memory and regulatory TCRB repertoires appeared to be more similar among patients than among healthy donors.

The junction shows trimming of 8 bases on V and 2 bases on J, and the gene matches do not reach 4 bases of it. CDR1 is given as MDHEN and CDR2 as SYDVKM, both from the germline V gene. The CDR3 numbers 13 residues from cysteine through phenylalanine. Left in the record is the CDR3 DNA by itself, 39 bases read in frame from the first base. The entire amount of isolated RNA was reverse transcribed using the High Capacity cDNA Reverse Transcription Kit, so the sequenced TCRB transcripts were expressed ones. Naive, central memory and regulatory T cell samples underwent deep immunoSEQ sequencing, averaging approximately 3.3 million total reads per sample. After sorted cells were lysed in RLT buffer, RNA was extracted with DNase-treated RNeasy Micro or Mini kits, with the choice depending on cell number. Each cell subset was processed on its own to prevent cross-contamination, while patient and healthy donor samples were processed together. Using the immunoSEQ multiplex PCR, TCRB sequences were amplified from cDNA into 87-bp fragments spanning the CDR3 region. The amplicons were sequenced using the Illumina HiSeq platform. For the original study's pipeline: Synthetic template baselines were used to correct PCR bias computationally, reads within Hamming distance 2 were collapsed, and singletons that could not be merged were discarded. By aligning reads against IMGT, V, D and J genes, CDR3 length, and insertions or deletions at six rearrangement sites were assigned. Within each subset, clonotype counts were normalized to sorted cell number, and only after that were true diversity and Gini coefficients computed with the tcR R package. Repertoire sharing was quantified using the overlap coefficient calculated on TCRB nucleotide sequences. Out-of-frame TCRB sequences from naive cells were analyzed as a proxy for the pre-selection repertoire. TCRdb obtained this table from immuneACCESS and retained in-frame rearrangements with V and J assigned. These tables miss some clones; where compared with another copy, unresolved V genes account for less than half of the shortfall, and the remainder is unexplained. For V, J and clone size, that table is used; D and trimming come from the DNA. Present in this sample are roughly 500,000 clones, approximately 30% of which were seen just once. Roughly 0.066% of the sample comes from the top ten.

The chain employs TRBV28 and TRBJ2-7; 9 nucleotides in the junction match TRBD1. Sequenced material: naive CD4+ T cells from blood. In the paper's terms, the cell subset or site label means: true naive CD4+ T cells. The TCR comes from a man younger than 35 in good health. The DNA reads as follows: TGTGCCAGCGTCAGGACAGGGGCCTACGAGCAGTACTTC. It is translated as CASVRTGAYEQYF. Here the CDR3 is joined to the reference TRBV28 and TRBJ2-7 genes, and the full variable domain is: DVKVTQSSRYLVKRTGEKVFLECVQDMDHENMFWYRQDPGLGLRLIYFSYDVKMKEKGDIPEGYSVSREKKERFSLILESASTNQTSMYLCASVRTGAYEQYFGPGTRLTVT.